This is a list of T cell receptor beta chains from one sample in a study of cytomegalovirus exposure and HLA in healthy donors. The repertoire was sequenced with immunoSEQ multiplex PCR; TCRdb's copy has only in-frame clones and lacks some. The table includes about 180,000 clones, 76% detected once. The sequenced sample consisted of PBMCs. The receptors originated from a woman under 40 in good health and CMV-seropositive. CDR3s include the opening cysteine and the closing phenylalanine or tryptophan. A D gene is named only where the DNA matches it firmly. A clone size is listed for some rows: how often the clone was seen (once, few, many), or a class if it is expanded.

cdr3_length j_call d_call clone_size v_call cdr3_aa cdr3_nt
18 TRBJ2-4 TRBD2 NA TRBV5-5 CASSLWLAGGLSKNIQYF TGTGCCAGCAGCTTGTGGCTAGCGGGGGGGCTGAGCAAAAACATTCAGTACTTC
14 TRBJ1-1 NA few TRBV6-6 CASSYLTVNTEAFF TGTGCCAGCAGTTACCTGACAGTAAACACTGAAGCTTTCTTT
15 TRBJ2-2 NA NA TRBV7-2 CASSLVVGSTGELFF TGTGCCAGCAGCTTAGTAGTGGGGAGCACCGGGGAGCTGTTTTTT
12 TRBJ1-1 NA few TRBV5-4 CASSQDSSRAFF TGCGCCAGCAGCCAAGATAGCAGTAGAGCTTTCTTT
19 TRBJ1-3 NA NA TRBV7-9 CASSLDYRYSESSGNTIYF TGTGCCAGCAGCTTAGACTATCGGTATTCGGAGTCCTCTGGAAACACCATATATTTT
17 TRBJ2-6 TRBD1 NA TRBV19 CASSMDRGLSGANVLTF TGTGCCAGTAGTATGGACAGGGGGCTGTCTGGGGCCAACGTCCTGACTTTC
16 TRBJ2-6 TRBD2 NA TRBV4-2 CASSQVAGSGANVLTF TGTGCCAGCAGCCAAGTAGCGGGTTCCGGGGCCAACGTCCTGACTTTC
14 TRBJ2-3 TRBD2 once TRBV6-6 CASGRGARADTQYF TGTGCCAGCGGGCGGGGGGCCCGCGCAGATACGCAGTATTTT
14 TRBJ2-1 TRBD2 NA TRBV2 CASSGTGGPNEQFF TGTGCCAGCAGTGGTACGGGGGGGCCCAATGAGCAGTTCTTC
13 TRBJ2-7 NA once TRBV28 CVAGQGTPYEQYF TGTGTCGCTGGGCAGGGTACCCCCTACGAGCAGTACTTC
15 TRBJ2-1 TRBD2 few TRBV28 CASSNPGGAYNEQFF TGTGCCAGCAGTAATCCCGGGGGGGCCTACAATGAGCAGTTCTTC
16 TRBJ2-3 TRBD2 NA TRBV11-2 CASSVQRGAATDTQYF TGTGCCAGCAGCGTCCAGCGGGGGGCGGCCACAGATACGCAGTATTTT
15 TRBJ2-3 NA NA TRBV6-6 CASSRQGGGTDTQYF TGTGCCAGCAGCAGACAGGGAGGTGGCACAGATACGCAGTATTTT
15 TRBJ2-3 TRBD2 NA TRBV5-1 CASSFGSGGADTQYF TGCGCCAGCAGCTTCGGGAGCGGGGGTGCAGATACGCAGTATTTT
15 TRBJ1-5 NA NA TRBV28 CASSSAAGGDQPQHF TGTGCCAGCAGTTCCGCAGCGGGCGGAGATCAGCCCCAGCATTTT
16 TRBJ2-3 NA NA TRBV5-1 CASSPGQTLYTDTQYF TGCGCCAGCAGCCCAGGACAGACCCTATACACAGATACGCAGTATTTT
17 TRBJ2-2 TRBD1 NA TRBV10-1 CASSGPDRVADTGELFF TGCGCCAGCAGTGGACCTGACAGGGTGGCTGACACCGGGGAGCTGTTTTTT
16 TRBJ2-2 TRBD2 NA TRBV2 CASSEGRGANTGELFF TGTGCCAGCAGTGAAGGCCGGGGGGCGAACACCGGGGAGCTGTTTTTT
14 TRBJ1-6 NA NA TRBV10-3 CAISIREGESPLHF TGTGCCATCAGCATCAGGGAAGGGGAATCACCCCTCCACTTT
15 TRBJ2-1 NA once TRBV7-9 CASSLPPLPGNEQFF TGTGCCAGCAGCTTACCCCCACTCCCGGGCAATGAGCAGTTCTTC